The entry that follows covers one T cell receptor beta chain sequence. This sample stems from a study of blood T cell repertoires in COVID-19. In the study overall: Acute and convalescent COVID-19 specimens originated in the United States, Italy and Spain.

Study processing details: Amplified reference gene primers provided the basis for estimating nucleated cell counts. Produced via immunoSEQ multiplex PCR; TCRdb's table is partial and in-frame only. V, J and clone size are taken as reported in that table, and D and trimming were inferred from the DNA itself. The repertoire holds 200,000 to 300,000 clones, with about four fifths as singletons. The clonotype was recovered from a man aged 50 to 59 with acute or convalescent COVID-19. What was sequenced was peripheral blood.

The chain's CDR3 is CATSREEVGQGNQPQHF. The CDR3, as DNA: TGTGCCACCAGCAGAGAAGAAGTCGGACAGGGGAACCAGCCCCAGCATTTT. This chain uses TRBV15 with TRBJ1-5; 9 bases match TRBD1. Germline CDR1 LNHNV, CDR2 YYDKDF (reference sequence). The CDR3 is 17 amino acids. J gave up 7 bases and V 0 bases, and 10 bases lay outside the gene matches. Together with reference TRBV15 and TRBJ1-5, the CDR3 gives the full variable domain: DAMVIQNPRYQVTQFGKPVTLSCSQTLNHNVMYWYQQKSSQAPKLLFHYYDKDFNNEADTPDNFQSRRPNTSFCFLDIRSPGLGDTAMYLCATSREEVGQGNQPQHFGDGTRLSIL.